This TCR beta chain was identified in a study of CD8+CD57+ T cells in acquired aplastic anemia. CDR3 and TCR beta VDJ profiling relied on a genomic DNA template. Each CDR3 protein is one row after TCRdb ran MiXCR on the reads. This sample has 100,000 to 150,000 distinct CDR3 sequences; roughly 50% occur once, and the top ten carry about 2.5%. This clonotype was observed many times. V was shortened by 3 bases and J by 5 bases, with 17 bases between the two germline ends. This CDR3 is built from 15 residues. Per germline, CDR1 SGHDT and CDR2 YYEEEE. The sequence derives from a human donor in good health, serving as a control. Material: sorted CD4+, CD8+, or CD8+CD57+ T cells (not recorded which) from PBMCs. The chain couples TRBV5-6 to TRBJ1-2, with D tentatively TRBD1 (5 bases). CDR3 in amino acids: CASSSPGQGGYGYTF. In nucleotides, the CDR3 is TGTGCCAGCAGCTCCCCCGGGCAGGGAGGGTATGGCTACACCTTC.